The T cell receptor beta chain under discussion was sequenced for a study of cytomegalovirus exposure and HLA in healthy donors. The study, taken as a whole, reports: As a later analysis showed, a missense DCLRE1C variant was linked to trimming of TCR beta V- and J-genes.

The PCR made use of 60 Vbeta and 13 Jbeta primers. TCRdb's table, derived via immunoSEQ multiplex PCR, lists solely in-frame clones and lacks some. Its table lists around 140,000 clones. A remark on this clone: Its matching antigen is unknown.

This receptor was identified in a woman in her thirties or forties in good health and CMV-seronegative. Sequencing input: PBMCs.

The CDR3 DNA reads as TGTGCCGTACGGACAAGCGCTGGGGCCAACGTCCTGACTTTC. It is translated as CAVRTSAGANVLTF. The chain employs TRBV6-1 and TRBJ2-6, with D possibly being TRBD1 (5 bases). Germline CDR1 MNHNS, CDR2 SASEGT. Trimming shortened V by 11 bases and J by 2 bases, and 13 bases separated the two germline ends. This CDR3 region has 14 residues.